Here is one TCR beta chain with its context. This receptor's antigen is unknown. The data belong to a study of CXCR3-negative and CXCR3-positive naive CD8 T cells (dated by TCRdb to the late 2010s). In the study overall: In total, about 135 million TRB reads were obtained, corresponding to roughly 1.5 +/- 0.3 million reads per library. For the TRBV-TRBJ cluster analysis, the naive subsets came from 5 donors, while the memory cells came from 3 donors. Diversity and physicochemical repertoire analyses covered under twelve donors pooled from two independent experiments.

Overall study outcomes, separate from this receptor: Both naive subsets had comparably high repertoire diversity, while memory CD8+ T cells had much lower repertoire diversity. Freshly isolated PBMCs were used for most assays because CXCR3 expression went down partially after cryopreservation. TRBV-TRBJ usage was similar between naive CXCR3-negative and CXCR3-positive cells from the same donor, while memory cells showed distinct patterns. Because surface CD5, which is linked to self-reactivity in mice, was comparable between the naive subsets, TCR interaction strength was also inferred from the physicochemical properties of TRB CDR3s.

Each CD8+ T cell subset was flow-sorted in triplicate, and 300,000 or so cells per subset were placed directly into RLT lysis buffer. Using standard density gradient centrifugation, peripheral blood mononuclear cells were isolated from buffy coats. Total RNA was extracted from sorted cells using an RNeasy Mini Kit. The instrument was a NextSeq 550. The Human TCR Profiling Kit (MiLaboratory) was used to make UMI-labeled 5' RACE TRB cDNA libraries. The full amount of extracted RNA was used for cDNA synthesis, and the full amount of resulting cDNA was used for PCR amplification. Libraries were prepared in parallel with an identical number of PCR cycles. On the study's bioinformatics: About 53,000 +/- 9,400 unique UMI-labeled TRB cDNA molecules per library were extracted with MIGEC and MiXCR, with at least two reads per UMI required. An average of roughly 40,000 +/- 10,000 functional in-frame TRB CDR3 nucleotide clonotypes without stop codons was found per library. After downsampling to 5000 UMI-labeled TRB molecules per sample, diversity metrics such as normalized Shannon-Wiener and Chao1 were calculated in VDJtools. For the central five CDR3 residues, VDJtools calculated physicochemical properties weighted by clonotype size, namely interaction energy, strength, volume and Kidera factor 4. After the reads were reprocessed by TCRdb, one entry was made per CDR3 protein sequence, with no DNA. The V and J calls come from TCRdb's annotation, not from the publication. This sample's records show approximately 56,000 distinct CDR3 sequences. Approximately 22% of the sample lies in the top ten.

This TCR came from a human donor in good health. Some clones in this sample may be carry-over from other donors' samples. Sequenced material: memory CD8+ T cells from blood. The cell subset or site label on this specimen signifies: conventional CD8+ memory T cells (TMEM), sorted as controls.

For the CDR3, the sequence is CSVSRMNTEAFF. The chain employs TRBV29-1 and TRBJ1-1. The CDR3 has 12 amino acids, counting the end cysteine and phenylalanine. Only the protein sequence is given. The germline V gene specifies SQVTM as CDR1 and ANQGSEA as CDR2. The full variable domain, with segments outside the CDR3 supplied by the reference TRBV29-1 and TRBJ1-1 proteins, appears as SAVISQKPSRDICQRGTSLTIQCQVDSQVTMMFWYRQQPGQSLTLIATANQGSEATYESGFVIDKFPISRPNLTFSTLTVSNMSPEDSSIYLCSVSRMNTEAFFGQGTRLTVV.